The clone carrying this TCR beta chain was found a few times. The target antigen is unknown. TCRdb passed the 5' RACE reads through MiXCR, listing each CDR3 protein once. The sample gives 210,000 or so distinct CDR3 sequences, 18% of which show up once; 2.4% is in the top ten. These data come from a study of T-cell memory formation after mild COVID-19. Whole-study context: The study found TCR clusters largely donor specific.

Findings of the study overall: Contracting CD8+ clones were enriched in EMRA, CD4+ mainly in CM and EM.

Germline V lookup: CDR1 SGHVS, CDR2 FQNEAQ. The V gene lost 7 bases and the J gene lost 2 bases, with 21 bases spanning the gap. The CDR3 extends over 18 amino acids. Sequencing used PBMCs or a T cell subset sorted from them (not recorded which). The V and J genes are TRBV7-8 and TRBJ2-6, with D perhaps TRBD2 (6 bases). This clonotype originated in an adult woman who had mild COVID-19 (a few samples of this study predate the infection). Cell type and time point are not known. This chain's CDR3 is CASTPRRAGNTGANVLTF. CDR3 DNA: TGTGCCAGCACCCCGAGGCGGGCGGGGAACACTGGGGCCAACGTCCTGACTTTC.